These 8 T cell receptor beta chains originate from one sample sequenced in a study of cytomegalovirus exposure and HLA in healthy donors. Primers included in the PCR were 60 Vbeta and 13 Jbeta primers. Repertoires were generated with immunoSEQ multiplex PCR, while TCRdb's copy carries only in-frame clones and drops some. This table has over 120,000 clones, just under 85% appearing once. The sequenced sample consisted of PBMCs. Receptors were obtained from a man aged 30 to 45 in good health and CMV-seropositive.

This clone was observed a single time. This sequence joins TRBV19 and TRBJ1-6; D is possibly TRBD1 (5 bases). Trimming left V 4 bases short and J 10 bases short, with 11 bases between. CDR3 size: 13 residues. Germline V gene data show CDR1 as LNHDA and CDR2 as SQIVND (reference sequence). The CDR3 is CASSKGNESPLHF. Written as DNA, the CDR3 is TGTGCCAGTAGTAAGGGGAATGAATCACCCCTCCACTTT.

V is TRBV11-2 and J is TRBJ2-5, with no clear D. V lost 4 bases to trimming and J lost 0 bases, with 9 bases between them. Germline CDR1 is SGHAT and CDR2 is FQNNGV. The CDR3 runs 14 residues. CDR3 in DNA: TGTGCCAGCAGCTCAAGCGTCCACCAAGAGACCCAGTACTTC. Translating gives CASSSSVHQETQYF.

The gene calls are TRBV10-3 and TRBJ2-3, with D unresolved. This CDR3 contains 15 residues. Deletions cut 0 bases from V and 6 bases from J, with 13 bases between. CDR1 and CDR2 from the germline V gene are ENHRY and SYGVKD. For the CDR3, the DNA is TGTGCCATCAGTGAGTCGATGGCCACCGTCGATACGCAGTATTTT. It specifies CAISESMATVDTQYF.

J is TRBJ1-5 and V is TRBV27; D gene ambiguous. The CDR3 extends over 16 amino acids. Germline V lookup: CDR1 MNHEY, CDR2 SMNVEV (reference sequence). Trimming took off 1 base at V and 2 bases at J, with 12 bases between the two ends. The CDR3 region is CASSLFGEWGNQPQHF. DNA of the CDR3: TGTGCCAGCAGTTTATTCGGGGAGTGGGGCAATCAGCCCCAGCATTTT.

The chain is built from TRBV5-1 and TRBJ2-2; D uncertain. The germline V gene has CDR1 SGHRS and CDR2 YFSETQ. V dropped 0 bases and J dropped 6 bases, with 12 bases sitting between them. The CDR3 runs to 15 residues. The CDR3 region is CASSLDPGSAGELFF. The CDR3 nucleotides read TGCGCCAGCAGCTTGGATCCAGGATCGGCCGGGGAGCTGTTTTTT.

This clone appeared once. The CDR3 loop is CASSEVSRGLIYGYTF. CDR3 DNA sequence: TGTGCCAGCAGTGAGGTGTCCAGGGGGCTAATCTATGGCTACACCTTC. The chain carries TRBV28 and TRBJ1-2; TRBD1 matches at 8 bases. The CDR3 loop spans 16 amino acids. The V segment lost 5 bases and the J segment 4 bases; nucleotides outside the gene matches: 12. Germline CDR1 reads MDHEN; CDR2 reads SYDVKM.

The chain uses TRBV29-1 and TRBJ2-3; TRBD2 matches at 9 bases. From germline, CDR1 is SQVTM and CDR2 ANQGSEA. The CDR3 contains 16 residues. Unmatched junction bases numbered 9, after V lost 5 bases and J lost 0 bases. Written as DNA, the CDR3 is TGCAGCGTTAGCGGGGGGTCCGAATCTAGCACAGATACGCAGTATTTT. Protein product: CSVSGGSESSTDTQYF.

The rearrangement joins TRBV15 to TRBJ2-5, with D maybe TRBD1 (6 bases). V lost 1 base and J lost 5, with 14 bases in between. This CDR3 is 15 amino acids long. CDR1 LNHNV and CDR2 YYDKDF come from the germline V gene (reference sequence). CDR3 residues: CATSRVGATLETQYF. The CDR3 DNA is TGTGCCACCAGCAGAGTGGGGGCCACCCTCGAGACCCAGTACTTC.